Listed below are T cell receptor beta chains from one sample, sequenced in a study of Ad26.COV2.S vaccination and SARS-CoV-2 variants. Here immunoSEQ multiplex PCR was the method, and the copy in TCRdb shows in-frame clones only, minus some. This table holds roughly 510,000 clones, 87% found once. The sequencing here drew on peripheral blood, taken in a trial of Ad26.COV2.S vaccine versus placebo. These TCRs come from a person aged 18-60 years who received the Ad26.COV2.S COVID-19 vaccine or a placebo. CDR3s include the opening cysteine and the closing phenylalanine or tryptophan. Each record gives: V gene, J gene, clone size, CDR3 length, D gene, CDR3 protein, CDR3 DNA. A D gene is named only where the DNA matches it firmly. The size of a clone is reported for some rows only, either as once, few or many, or as a class for expanded clones.

V: TRBV11-2; J: TRBJ2-1; size: once; length: 15; D: -; CDR3: CASSLDQTPYNEQFF; DNA: TGTGCCAGCAGCTTAGATCAGACCCCTTACAATGAGCAGTTCTTC
V: TRBV7-3; J: TRBJ2-2; size: -; length: 15; D: -; CDR3: CASSPGTLNTGELFF; DNA: TGTGCCAGCAGCCCCGGGACACTAAACACCGGGGAGCTGTTTTTT
V: TRBV3-1/TRBV3-2; J: TRBJ2-2; size: -; length: 15; D: TRBD2; CDR3: CASSPSGSWTGELFF; DNA: TGTGCCAGCAGCCCTAGCGGGAGTTGGACCGGGGAGCTGTTTTTT
V: TRBV12-3/TRBV12-4; J: TRBJ1-2; size: once; length: 13; D: -; CDR3: CASSVGGSDGYTF; DNA: TGTGCCAGCAGTGTGGGGGGGTCTGATGGCTACACCTTC
V: TRBV4-1; J: TRBJ2-1; size: -; length: 14; D: -; CDR3: CASSQKLPYNEQFF; DNA: TGCGCCAGCAGCCAAAAACTCCCCTACAATGAGCAGTTCTTC
V: TRBV30; J: TRBJ1-3; size: -; length: 13; D: -; CDR3: CAWRGTSGNTIYF; DNA: TGTGCCTGGAGGGGGACCTCTGGAAACACCATATATTTT
V: TRBV30; J: TRBJ1-3; size: -; length: 22; D: TRBD1; CDR3: CAWSIPASGTGGLSSSGNTIYF; DNA: TGTGCCTGGAGTATACCCGCCTCCGGGACAGGGGGCCTGAGCAGCTCTGGAAACACCATATATTTT
V: TRBV7-2; J: TRBJ1-4; size: few; length: 14; D: -; CDR3: CASSLSQADEKLFF; DNA: TGTGCCAGCAGCTTATCACAGGCGGATGAAAAACTGTTTTTT
V: TRBV6-8; J: TRBJ1-6; size: -; length: 15; D: -; CDR3: CASCPSSSYNSPLHF; DNA: TGTGCCAGCTGTCCCTCTAGCTCCTATAATTCACCCCTCCACTTT
V: TRBV2; J: TRBJ2-2; size: few; length: 15; D: TRBD2; CDR3: CASSTGAGGPGELFF; DNA: TGTGCCAGCAGTACAGGCGCGGGAGGGCCCGGGGAGCTGTTTTTT
V: TRBV7-9; J: TRBJ1-5; size: -; length: 12; D: -; CDR3: CASSLGPLPQHF; DNA: TGTGCCAGCAGCTTAGGGCCCCTTCCCCAGCATTTT
V: TRBV9; J: TRBJ2-7; size: -; length: 12; D: TRBD2; CDR3: CASSVGGGPQYF; DNA: TGTGCCAGCAGCGTAGGGGGAGGGCCTCAGTACTTC
V: TRBV19; J: TRBJ2-2; size: -; length: 16; D: TRBD2; CDR3: CASSTLAGGNTGELFF; DNA: TGTGCCAGTAGTACCCTAGCGGGAGGCAACACCGGGGAGCTGTTTTTT
V: TRBV19; J: TRBJ1-5; size: once; length: 15; D: -; CDR3: CASKVSSNSNQPQHF; DNA: TGTGCCAGTAAGGTTTCCTCTAATAGCAATCAGCCCCAGCATTTT
V: TRBV2; J: TRBJ1-4; size: -; length: 12; D: -; CDR3: CASRQGFEKLFF; DNA: TGTGCCAGCAGACAGGGTTTTGAAAAACTGTTTTTT
V: TRBV25-1; J: TRBJ2-5; size: -; length: 16; D: -; CDR3: CASSDPLQKYQETQYF; DNA: TGTGCCAGCAGTGATCCCCTCCAAAAGTACCAAGAGACCCAGTACTTC
V: TRBV5-6; J: TRBJ2-7; size: once; length: 16; D: TRBD2; CDR3: CASSWRAGGGSYEQYF; DNA: TGTGCCAGCAGCTGGAGGGCGGGCGGGGGCTCCTACGAGCAGTACTTC
V: TRBV7-2; J: TRBJ2-7; size: -; length: 18; D: -; CDR3: CASSLLNTQGVLRYEQYF; DNA: TGTGCCAGCAGCTTACTTAACACGCAAGGGGTACTTCGTTACGAGCAGTACTTC
V: TRBV7-9; J: TRBJ2-1; size: once; length: 16; D: TRBD2; CDR3: CASSLDRTSGMDEQFF; DNA: TGTGCCAGCAGCTTAGACCGGACTAGCGGGATGGATGAGCAGTTCTTC
V: TRBV3-1/TRBV3-2; J: TRBJ1-6; size: few; length: 12; D: -; CDR3: CASSQVSSPLHF; DNA: TGTGCCAGCAGCCAAGTGAGCTCACCCCTCCACTTT
V: TRBV29-1; J: TRBJ2-5; size: -; length: 13; D: -; CDR3: CSSGDGSPKTQYF; DNA: TGCAGCTCTGGAGATGGCTCCCCTAAGACCCAGTACTTC
V: TRBV9; J: TRBJ2-7; size: -; length: 14; D: TRBD2; CDR3: CASSPIAGEAEQYF; DNA: TGTGCCAGCAGCCCGATAGCGGGAGAGGCCGAGCAGTACTTC
V: TRBV7-2; J: TRBJ1-4; size: -; length: 13; D: -; CDR3: CASSSQGDEKLFF; DNA: TGTGCCAGCAGCTCACAGGGTGATGAAAAACTGTTTTTT
V: TRBV3-1/TRBV3-2; J: TRBJ1-5; size: once; length: 15; D: -; CDR3: CASSPREDSNQPQHF; DNA: TGTGCCAGCAGCCCGAGGGAGGATAGCAATCAGCCCCAGCATTTT
V: TRBV19; J: TRBJ2-1; size: -; length: 18; D: -; CDR3: CASSIDGLRTNPYNEQFF; DNA: TGTGCCAGTAGTATAGACGGGCTTAGGACTAACCCCTACAATGAGCAGTTCTTC
V: TRBV15; J: TRBJ1-2; size: -; length: 15; D: -; CDR3: CATSSKRQGFYGYTF; DNA: TGTGCCACCAGCAGCAAGCGGCAGGGGTTCTATGGCTACACCTTC
V: TRBV6-4; J: TRBJ2-1; size: -; length: 14; D: TRBD2; CDR3: CASSVEAGPWEQFF; DNA: TGTGCCAGCAGTGTTGAAGCGGGGCCATGGGAGCAGTTCTTC
V: TRBV28; J: TRBJ2-7; size: -; length: 14; D: TRBD2; CDR3: CASSGLAGIYEQYF; DNA: TGTGCCAGCAGCGGACTAGCGGGGATTTACGAGCAGTACTTC
V: TRBV7-2; J: TRBJ1-3; size: -; length: 14; D: -; CDR3: CASSLQGPGNTIYF; DNA: TGTGCCAGCAGCTTACAGGGACCTGGAAACACCATATATTTT
V: TRBV24-1; J: TRBJ1-2; size: -; length: 16; D: -; CDR3: CATSEQRGAGNYGYTF; DNA: TGTGCCACCAGTGAGCAAAGGGGGGCCGGGAACTATGGCTACACCTTC
V: TRBV6-2/TRBV6-3; J: TRBJ2-1; size: -; length: 16; D: -; CDR3: CASSYRSSAGRNEQFF; DNA: TGTGCCAGCAGTTACCGTTCCAGCGCTGGTCGGAATGAGCAGTTCTTC
V: TRBV6-4; J: TRBJ1-1; size: -; length: 14; D: -; CDR3: CASRKDGGNTEAFF; DNA: TGTGCCAGCAGAAAGGACGGAGGGAACACTGAAGCTTTCTTT
V: TRBV6-6; J: TRBJ1-2; size: -; length: 15; D: -; CDR3: CASSPGSDAYYGYTF; DNA: TGTGCCAGCAGCCCCGGCAGCGACGCTTACTATGGCTACACCTTC
V: TRBV28; J: TRBJ2-5; size: -; length: 12; D: -; CDR3: CASSPGRVSQYF; DNA: TGTGCCAGCAGCCCTGGACGGGTTAGCCAGTACTTC
V: TRBV28; J: TRBJ2-7; size: -; length: 14; D: -; CDR3: CASRAGRAPYEQYF; DNA: TGTGCCAGCAGGGCGGGCAGGGCCCCCTACGAGCAGTACTTC
V: TRBV29-1; J: TRBJ2-7; size: few; length: 13; D: TRBD2; CDR3: CSADSGPNYEQYF; DNA: TGCAGCGCCGATAGCGGGCCTAACTACGAGCAGTACTTC
V: TRBV28; J: TRBJ2-1; size: -; length: 15; D: TRBD1; CDR3: CASSTRTGSYNEQFF; DNA: TGTGCCAGCAGCACCCGGACAGGGTCCTACAATGAGCAGTTCTTC
V: TRBV27; J: TRBJ1-1; size: -; length: 15; D: TRBD1; CDR3: CASSSRPGQGTEAFF; DNA: TGTGCCAGCAGTTCCCGGCCGGGACAGGGGACTGAAGCTTTCTTT
V: TRBV6-6; J: TRBJ2-4; size: -; length: 17; D: TRBD1; CDR3: CASSLRDRGRRKNIQYF; DNA: TGTGCCAGCAGTCTCCGGGACAGGGGGCGTCGGAAAAACATTCAGTACTTC
V: TRBV27; J: TRBJ2-7; size: -; length: 12; D: TRBD2; CDR3: CASSSGGGEQYF; DNA: TGTGCCAGCAGTTCGGGGGGTGGCGAGCAGTACTTC
V: TRBV9; J: TRBJ2-1; size: -; length: 15; D: TRBD2; CDR3: CASSLLAGGPYEQFF; DNA: TGTGCCAGCAGCCTACTAGCGGGAGGGCCATATGAGCAGTTCTTC